This T cell receptor beta chain emerged from a study of T cell repertoires and Cas9 in healthy adults. For the study at large: CD4 and CD8 compartments: SpCas9-reactive T cells profiled for potency, cytotoxicity, lineage. Overall study findings and caveats: Reportedly, SpCas9-reactive effector T cell proliferation and function were mitigated by SpCas9-reactive Tregs in vitro.

The data were produced by immunoSEQ multiplex PCR, yet TCRdb's version contains in-frame clones alone and is incomplete. The sample lists tens of thousands of clones; about 89% were seen once. Note on this clone: Its antigen is not identified.

This clonotype was sampled from a human donor in good health. Sequenced material: CD4+ effector T cells (CD127+, CD25-, CD137-, CD154-) from PBMCs; culture status not recorded.

CDR3 nucleotides: TGCGCCAGCAGTCCCTACAGGGAGGTTAACAATGAGCAGTTCTTC. This gives the protein CASSPYREVNNEQFF. This chain joins TRBV4-1 and TRBJ2-1; tentatively, D is TRBD1 or TRBD2 (6 bases each). Trimming removed 6 bases from V and 5 bases from J, with 17 bases in between. CDR3 length equals 15 residues. Germline V gene data show CDR1 as MGHRA and CDR2 as YSYEKL.